This T cell receptor (beta chain) was found in a study of T cells in Graves' hyperthyroidism and ophthalmopathy. From RNA transcripts, TCR beta CDR3 regions were amplified. Carried out on the TCR CDR3, a first-round RT-PCR used the HTBI primer set. Each CDR3 protein is one row after TCRdb ran MiXCR on the multiplex PCR reads. Found here are approximately 490,000 distinct CDR3 sequences, 22% of them singletons; the top ten hold around 47%. V lost 3 bases and J 2 bases, leaving 13 bases between the germline ends. CDR3 size: 15 residues. Germline loops: CDR1 LNHDA, CDR2 SQIVND (reference sequence). Disease lasting under 3 months, a NOSPECS grade of at least 4, and a Clinical Activity Score of at least 3 were features of the ophthalmopathy patients.

Input material: blood. The chain employs TRBV19 and TRBJ1-1; D uncertain. The source of this sequence is a woman aged 65 to 85 with Graves' ophthalmopathy. The DNA of the CDR3 is TGTGCCAGTAGTATGGGCCCCAGTAGAAACACTGAAGCTTTCTTT. It specifies CASSMGPSRNTEAFF.